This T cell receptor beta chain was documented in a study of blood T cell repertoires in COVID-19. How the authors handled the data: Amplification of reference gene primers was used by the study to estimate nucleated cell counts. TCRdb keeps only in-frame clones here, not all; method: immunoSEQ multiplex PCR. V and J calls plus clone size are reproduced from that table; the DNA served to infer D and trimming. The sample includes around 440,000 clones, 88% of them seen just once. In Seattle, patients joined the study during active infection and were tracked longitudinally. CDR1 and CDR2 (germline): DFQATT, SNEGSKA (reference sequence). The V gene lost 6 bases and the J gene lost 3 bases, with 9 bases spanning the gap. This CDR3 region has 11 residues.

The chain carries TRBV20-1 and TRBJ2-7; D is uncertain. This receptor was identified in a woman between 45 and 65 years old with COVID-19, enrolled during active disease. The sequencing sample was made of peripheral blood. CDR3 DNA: TGCAGTGCCCAGCGAGGCTACGAGCAGTACTTC. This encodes CSAQRGYEQYF.